This TCR beta chain was sequenced for a study of blood T cell repertoires in COVID-19. As for the study in general: PBMCs, B-cell-depleted T cells, or T cells provided the cDNA or gDNA that made up the material.

Methods used by the authors: Nucleated cell counts were estimated from reference gene primer amplification. Libraries were prepared by immunoSEQ multiplex PCR; TCRdb keeps only in-frame clonotypes and omits some of them. V and J calls and clone size are as listed in that table; D and trimming were resolved from the DNA. The sample includes 85,000 to 100,000 clones, around 82% of them seen just once. This clone turned up a few times. With 10 bases removed from V and 0 bases from J, the gap between germline ends came to 16 bases. CDR1 and CDR2 from the germline V gene are SGHTA and FQGNSA. This CDR3 spans 14 amino acids.

The origin of this receptor is a man aged 50 to 60 who had recovered from COVID-19. The V call is TRBV7-2, the J call TRBJ2-7; a weak D match, TRBD2 (6 bases). Material for sequencing was peripheral blood. In nucleotides, the CDR3 is TGTGCCACCCGGGAGAGCGGAGGCTCCTACGAGCAGTACTTC. Protein: CATRESGGSYEQYF.